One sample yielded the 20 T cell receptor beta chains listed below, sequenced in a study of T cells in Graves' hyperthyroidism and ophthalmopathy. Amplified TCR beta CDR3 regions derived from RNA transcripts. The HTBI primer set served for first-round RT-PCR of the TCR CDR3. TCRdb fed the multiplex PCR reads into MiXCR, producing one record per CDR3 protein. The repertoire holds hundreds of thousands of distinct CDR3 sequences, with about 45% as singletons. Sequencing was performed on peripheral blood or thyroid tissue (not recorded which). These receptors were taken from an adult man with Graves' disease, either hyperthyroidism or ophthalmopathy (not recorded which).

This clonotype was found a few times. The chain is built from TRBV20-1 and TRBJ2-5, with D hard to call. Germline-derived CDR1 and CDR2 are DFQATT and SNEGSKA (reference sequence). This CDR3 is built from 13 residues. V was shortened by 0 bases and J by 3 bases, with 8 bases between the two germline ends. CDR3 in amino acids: CSAREGVKETQYF. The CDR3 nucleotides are TGCAGTGCTAGAGAAGGCGTTAAAGAGACCCAGTACTTC.

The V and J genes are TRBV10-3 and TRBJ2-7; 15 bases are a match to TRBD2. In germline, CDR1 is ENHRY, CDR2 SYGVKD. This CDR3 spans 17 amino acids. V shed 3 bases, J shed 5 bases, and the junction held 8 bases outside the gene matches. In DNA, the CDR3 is TGTGCCATCAGTGAAAAGGGACTAGCGGGGGGTCGGGACGAGCAGTACTTC. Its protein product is CAISEKGLAGGRDEQYF.

The CDR3: CASDLQGNSNQPQHF. CDR3 in DNA: TGTGCCAGCGACTTACAGGGAAATAGCAATCAGCCCCAGCATTTT. The V gene is TRBV24-1, the J gene TRBJ1-5; TRBD1 might be the D (6 bases). CDR1 and CDR2 from the germline V gene are KGHDR and SFDVKD. Trimming removed 11 bases from V and 0 bases from J, with 16 bases in between. The CDR3 is made up of 15 amino acids.

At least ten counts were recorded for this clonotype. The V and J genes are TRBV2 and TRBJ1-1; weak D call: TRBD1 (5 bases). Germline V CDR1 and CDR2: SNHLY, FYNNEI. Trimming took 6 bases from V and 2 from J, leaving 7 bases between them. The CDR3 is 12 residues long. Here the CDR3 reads CASRGLNTEAFF. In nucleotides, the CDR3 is TGTGCCAGCAGGGGGCTAAACACTGAAGCTTTCTTT.

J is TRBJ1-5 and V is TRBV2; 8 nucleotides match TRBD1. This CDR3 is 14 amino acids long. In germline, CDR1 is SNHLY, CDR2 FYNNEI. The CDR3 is CANAGGLGDQPQHF. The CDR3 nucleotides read TGTGCTAACGCAGGGGGCCTGGGCGATCAGCCCCAGCATTTT.

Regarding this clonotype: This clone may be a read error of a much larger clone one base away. The CDR3 DNA follows: TGCAGCGCAGACTGGGTGAACACTGAAGCTCTCTTT. This sequence encodes CSADWVNTEALF. The chain is built from TRBV29-1 and TRBJ1-1; D is ambiguous. The CDR3 extends over 12 amino acids. Germline lookup yields CDR1 SQVTM and CDR2 ANQGSEA. Based on the CDR3 plus reference TRBV29-1 and TRBJ1-1, the full variable domain is SAVISQKPSRDICQRGTSLTIQCQVDSQVTMMFWYRQQPGQSLTLIATANQGSEATYESGFVIDKFPISRPNLTFSTLTVSNMSPEDSSIYLCSADWVNTEALFGQGTRLTVV.

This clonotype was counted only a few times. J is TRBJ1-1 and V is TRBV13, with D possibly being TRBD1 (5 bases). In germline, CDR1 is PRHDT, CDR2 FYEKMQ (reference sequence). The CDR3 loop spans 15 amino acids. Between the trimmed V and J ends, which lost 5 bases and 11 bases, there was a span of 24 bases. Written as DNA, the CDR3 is TGTGCCAGCAGCCACGCTGGACACTTGCCCCTTACGGCTTTCTTT. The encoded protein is CASSHAGHLPLTAFF.

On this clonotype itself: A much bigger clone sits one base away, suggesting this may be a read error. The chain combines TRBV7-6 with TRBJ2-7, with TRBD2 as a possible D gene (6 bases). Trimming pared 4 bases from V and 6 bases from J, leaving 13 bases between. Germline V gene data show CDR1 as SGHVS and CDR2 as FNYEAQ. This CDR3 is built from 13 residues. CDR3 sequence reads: CASSSGDRSEQYF. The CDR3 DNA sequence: TGTGCCAGCAGCTCGGGAGACAGATCCGAGCAGTACTTC.

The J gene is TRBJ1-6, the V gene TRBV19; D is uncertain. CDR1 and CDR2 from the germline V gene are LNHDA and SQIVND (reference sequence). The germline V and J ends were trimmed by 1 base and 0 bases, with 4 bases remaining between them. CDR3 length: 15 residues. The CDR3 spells CASSIGGSYNSPLHF. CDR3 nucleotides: TGTGCCAGTAGTATAGGTGGCTCCTATAATTCACCCCTCCACTTT.

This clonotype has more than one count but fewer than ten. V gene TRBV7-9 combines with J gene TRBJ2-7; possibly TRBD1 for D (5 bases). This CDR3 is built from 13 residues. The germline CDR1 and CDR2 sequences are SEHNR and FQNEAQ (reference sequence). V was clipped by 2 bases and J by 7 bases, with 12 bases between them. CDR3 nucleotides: TGTGCCAGCAGCTTACGGGCAGGGTGGGAGCAGTACTTC. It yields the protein CASSLRAGWEQYF. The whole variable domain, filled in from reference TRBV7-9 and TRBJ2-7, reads DTGVSQNPRHKITKRGQNVTFRCDPISEHNRLYWYRQTLGQGPEFLTYFQNEAQLEKSRLLSDRFSAERPKGSFSTLEIQRTEQGDSAMYLCASSLRAGWEQYFGPGTRLTVT.

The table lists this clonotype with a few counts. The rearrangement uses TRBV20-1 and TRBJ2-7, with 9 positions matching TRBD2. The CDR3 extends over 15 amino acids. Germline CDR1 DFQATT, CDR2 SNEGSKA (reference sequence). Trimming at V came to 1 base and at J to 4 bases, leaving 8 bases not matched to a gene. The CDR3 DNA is TGCAGTGCTAGAGTACCGGGACTAGCCATTTACGAGCAGTACTTC. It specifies CSARVPGLAIYEQYF.

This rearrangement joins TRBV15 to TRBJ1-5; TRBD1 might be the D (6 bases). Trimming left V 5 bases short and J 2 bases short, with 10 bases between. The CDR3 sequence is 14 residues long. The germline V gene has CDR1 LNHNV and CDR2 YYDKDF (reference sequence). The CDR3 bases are TGTGCCACCAGCGAGGCAGGGGGCAATCAGCCCCAGCATTTT. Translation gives CATSEAGGNQPQHF.

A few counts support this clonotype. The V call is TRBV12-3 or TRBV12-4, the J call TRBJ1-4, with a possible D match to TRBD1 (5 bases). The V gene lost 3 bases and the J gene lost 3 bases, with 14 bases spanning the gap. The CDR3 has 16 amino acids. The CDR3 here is CASSLSSAGPNEKLFF. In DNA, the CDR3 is TGTGCCAGCAGTTTGAGTTCAGCAGGGCCTAATGAAAAACTGTTTTTT.

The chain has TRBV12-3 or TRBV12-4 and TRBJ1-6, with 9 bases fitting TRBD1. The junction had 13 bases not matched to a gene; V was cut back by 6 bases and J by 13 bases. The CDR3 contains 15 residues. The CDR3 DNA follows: TGTGCCAGCAGCATAGGACAGGGGCGATATCAGCCCCTCCACTTT. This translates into CASSIGQGRYQPLHF.

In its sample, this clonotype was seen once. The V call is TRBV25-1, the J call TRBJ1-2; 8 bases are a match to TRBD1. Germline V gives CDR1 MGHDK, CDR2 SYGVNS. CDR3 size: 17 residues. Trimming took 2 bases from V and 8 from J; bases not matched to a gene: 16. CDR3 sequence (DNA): TGTGCCAGCAGTGAACTACCTCATCCGGGACAGGCTGGAGGCTACACCTTC. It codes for CASSELPHPGQAGGYTF.

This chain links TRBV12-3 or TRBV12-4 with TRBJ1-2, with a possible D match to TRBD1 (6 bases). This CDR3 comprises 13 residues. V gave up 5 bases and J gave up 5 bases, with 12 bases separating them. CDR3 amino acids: CASSDVGGYGYTF. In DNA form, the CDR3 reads TGTGCCAGCAGTGACGTAGGGGGGTATGGCTACACCTTC.

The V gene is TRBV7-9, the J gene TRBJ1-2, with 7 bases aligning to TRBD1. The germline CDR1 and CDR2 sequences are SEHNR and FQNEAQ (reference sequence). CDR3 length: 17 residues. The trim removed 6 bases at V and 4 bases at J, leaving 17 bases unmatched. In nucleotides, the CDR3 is TGTGCCAGCAGTGCTAGGCCCCTGACAGGGAATATCTATGGCTACACCTTC. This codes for CASSARPLTGNIYGYTF. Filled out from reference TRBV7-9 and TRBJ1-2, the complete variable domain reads DTGVSQNPRHKITKRGQNVTFRCDPISEHNRLYWYRQTLGQGPEFLTYFQNEAQLEKSRLLSDRFSAERPKGSFSTLEIQRTEQGDSAMYLCASSARPLTGNIYGYTFGSGTRLTVV.

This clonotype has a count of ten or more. The CDR3 coding sequence is TGTGCCAGCAGCTCCATAGACAGGGACGAGCAGTACTTC. Translating it yields CASSSIDRDEQYF. V and J are TRBV5-6 and TRBJ2-7; 7 positions match TRBD1. CDR1 and CDR2 from the germline V gene are SGHDT and YYEEEE. This CDR3 contains 13 residues. V lost 3 bases and J lost 5; bases outside the gene matches: 5.

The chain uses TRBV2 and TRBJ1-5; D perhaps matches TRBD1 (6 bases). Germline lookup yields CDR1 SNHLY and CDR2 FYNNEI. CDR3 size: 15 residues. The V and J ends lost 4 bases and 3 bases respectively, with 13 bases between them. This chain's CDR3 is CASSVTGENNQPQHF. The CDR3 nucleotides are TGTGCCAGCAGTGTGACAGGAGAAAACAATCAGCCCCAGCATTTT.

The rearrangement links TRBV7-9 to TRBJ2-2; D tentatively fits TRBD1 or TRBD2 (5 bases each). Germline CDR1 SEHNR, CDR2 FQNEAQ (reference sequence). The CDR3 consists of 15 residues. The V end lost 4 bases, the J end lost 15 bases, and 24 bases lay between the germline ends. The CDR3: CASSSLGVAGATVFF. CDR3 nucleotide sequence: TGTGCCAGCAGCTCGCTGGGGGTGGCTGGGGCCACGGTGTTTTTT.